This T cell receptor (beta chain) came from a study of PD-L1 blockade in urothelial cancer. Findings of the study overall: A pretreatment blood TCR clonality that fell below the median predicted better progression-free and overall survival.

The sample's time point: pretreatment peripheral blood. This clone came up once. What it binds is not known. CDR1 and CDR2 (germline): MDHEN, SYDVKM. The trim removed 6 bases at V and 4 bases at J, leaving 5 bases unmatched. The CDR3 length is 16 residues. TCRdb's copy holds only in-frame clones and misses some; the assay was immunoSEQ multiplex PCR. Of about 38,000 clones in the sample, roughly 80% were seen once. This specimen was PBMCs, taken around atezolizumab (anti-PD-L1) treatment. This receptor was taken from a man older than 75 with urothelial cancer. This chain links TRBV28 with TRBJ2-1, with 14 bases that match TRBD2. The DNA for the CDR3 is TGTGCCAGCAGCCGACTAGCGGGAGGGCTGTACAATGAGCAGTTCTTC. Translated: CASSRLAGGLYNEQFF.